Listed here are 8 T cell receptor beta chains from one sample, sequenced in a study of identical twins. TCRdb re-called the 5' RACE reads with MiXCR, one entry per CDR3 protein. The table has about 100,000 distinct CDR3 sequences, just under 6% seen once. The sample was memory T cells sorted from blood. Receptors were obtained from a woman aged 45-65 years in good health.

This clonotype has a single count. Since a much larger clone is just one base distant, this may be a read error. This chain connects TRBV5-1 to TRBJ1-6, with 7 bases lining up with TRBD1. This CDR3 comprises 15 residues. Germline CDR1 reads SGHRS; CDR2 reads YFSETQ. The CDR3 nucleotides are TGCGCCAGCAGCCTCACCGGGACAGATAATTCACACCTCCACTTT. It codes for CASSLTGTDNSHLHF.

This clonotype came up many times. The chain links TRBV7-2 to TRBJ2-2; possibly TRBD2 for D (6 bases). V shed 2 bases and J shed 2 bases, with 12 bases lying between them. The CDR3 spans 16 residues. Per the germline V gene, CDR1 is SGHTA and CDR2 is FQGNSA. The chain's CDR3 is CASSLWGLQNTGELFF. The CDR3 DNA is TGTGCCAGCAGCTTATGGGGACTCCAAAACACCGGGGAGCTGTTTTTT.

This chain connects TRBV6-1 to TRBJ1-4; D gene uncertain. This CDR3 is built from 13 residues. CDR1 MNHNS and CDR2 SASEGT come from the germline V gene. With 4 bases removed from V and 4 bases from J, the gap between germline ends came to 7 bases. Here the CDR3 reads CASSAQRNEKLFF. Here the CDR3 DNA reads TGTGCCAGCAGTGCCCAGCGTAATGAAAAACTGTTTTTT.

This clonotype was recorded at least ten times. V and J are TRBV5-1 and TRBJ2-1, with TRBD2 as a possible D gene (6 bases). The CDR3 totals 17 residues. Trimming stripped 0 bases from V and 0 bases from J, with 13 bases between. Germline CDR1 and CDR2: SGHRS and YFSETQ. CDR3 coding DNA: TGCGCCAGCAGCTTGGGGGGCGATAGCGGCTCCTACAATGAGCAGTTCTTC. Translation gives CASSLGGDSGSYNEQFF. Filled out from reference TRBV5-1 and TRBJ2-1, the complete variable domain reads KAGVTQTPRYLIKTRGQQVTLSCSPISGHRSVSWYQQTPGQGLQFLFEYFSETQRNKGNFPGRFSGRQFSNSRSEMNVSTLELGDSALYLCASSLGGDSGSYNEQFFGPGTRLTVL.

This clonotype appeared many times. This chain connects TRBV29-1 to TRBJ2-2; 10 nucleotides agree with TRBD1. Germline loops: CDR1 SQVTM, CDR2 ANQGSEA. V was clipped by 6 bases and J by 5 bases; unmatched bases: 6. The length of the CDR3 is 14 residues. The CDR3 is CSVGGTGATGELFF. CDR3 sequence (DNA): TGCAGCGTCGGCGGGACAGGGGCAACCGGGGAGCTGTTTTTT.

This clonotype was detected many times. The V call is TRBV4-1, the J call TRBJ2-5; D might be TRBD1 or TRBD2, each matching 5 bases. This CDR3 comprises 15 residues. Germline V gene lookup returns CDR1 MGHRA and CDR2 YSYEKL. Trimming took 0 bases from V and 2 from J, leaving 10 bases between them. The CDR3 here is CASSQEGVGQETQYF. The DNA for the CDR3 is TGCGCCAGCAGCCAAGAGGGGGTTGGGCAAGAGACCCAGTACTTC.

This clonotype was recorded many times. CDR3 loop: CASSFGQAQVETQYF. For the CDR3, the DNA is TGTGCCAGCAGCTTCGGACAGGCCCAAGTGGAGACCCAGTACTTC. The chain links TRBV7-6 to TRBJ2-5; TRBD1 matches 7 bases. CDR1 is SGHVS and CDR2 is FNYEAQ in the germline V gene. V was pared by 3 bases and J by 5 bases, with 9 bases of the junction left unmatched. The CDR3 is 15 residues long.

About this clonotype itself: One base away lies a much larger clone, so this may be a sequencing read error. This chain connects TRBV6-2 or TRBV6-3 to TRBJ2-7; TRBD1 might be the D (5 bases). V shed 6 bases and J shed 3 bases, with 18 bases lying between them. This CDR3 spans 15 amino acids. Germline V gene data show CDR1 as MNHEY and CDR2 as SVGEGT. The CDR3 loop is CASRRRGSRSYEQYF. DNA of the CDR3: TGTGCCAGCAGACGAAGGGGCAGTCGGAGCTACGAGCAGTACTTC.